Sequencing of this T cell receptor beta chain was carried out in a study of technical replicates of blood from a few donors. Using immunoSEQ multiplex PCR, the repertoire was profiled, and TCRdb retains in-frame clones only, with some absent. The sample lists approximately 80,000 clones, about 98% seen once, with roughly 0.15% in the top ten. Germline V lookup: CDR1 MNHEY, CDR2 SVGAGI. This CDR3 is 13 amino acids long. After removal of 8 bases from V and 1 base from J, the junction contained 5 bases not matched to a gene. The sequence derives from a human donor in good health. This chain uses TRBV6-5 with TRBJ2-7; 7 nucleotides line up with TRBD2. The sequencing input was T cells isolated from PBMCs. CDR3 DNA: TGTGCCAGCGAAGGTAGCGGGTCCTACGAGCAGTACTTC. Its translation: CASEGSGSYEQYF.